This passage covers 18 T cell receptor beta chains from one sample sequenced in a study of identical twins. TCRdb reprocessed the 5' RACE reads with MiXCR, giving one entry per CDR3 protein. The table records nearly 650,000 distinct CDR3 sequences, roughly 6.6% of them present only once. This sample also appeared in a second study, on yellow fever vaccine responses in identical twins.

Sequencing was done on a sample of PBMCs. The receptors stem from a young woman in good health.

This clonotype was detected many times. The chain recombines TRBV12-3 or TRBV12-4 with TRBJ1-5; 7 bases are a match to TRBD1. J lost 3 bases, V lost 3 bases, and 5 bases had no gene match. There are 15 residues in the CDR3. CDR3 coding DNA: TGTGCCAGCAGTTTCGACAGGGCTGACAATCAGCCCCAGCATTTT. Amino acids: CASSFDRADNQPQHF.

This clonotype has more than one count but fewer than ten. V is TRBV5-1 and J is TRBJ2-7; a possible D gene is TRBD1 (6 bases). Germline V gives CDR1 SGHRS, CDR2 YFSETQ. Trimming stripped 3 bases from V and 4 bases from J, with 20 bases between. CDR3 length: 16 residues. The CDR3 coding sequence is TGCGCCAGCAGCTGGAAGCCAGGGGCCGTGGCATACGAGCAGTACTTC. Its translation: CASSWKPGAVAYEQYF. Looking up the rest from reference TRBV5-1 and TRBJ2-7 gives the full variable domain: KAGVTQTPRYLIKTRGQQVTLSCSPISGHRSVSWYQQTPGQGLQFLFEYFSETQRNKGNFPGRFSGRQFSNSRSEMNVSTLELGDSALYLCASSWKPGAVAYEQYFGPGTRLTVT.

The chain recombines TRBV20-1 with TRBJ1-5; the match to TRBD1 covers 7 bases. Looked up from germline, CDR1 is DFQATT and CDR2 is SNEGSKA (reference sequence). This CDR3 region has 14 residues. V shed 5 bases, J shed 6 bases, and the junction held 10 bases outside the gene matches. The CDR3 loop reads CSAPTGIRGQPQHF. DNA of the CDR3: TGCAGTGCTCCGACAGGGATCCGGGGTCAGCCCCAGCATTTT.

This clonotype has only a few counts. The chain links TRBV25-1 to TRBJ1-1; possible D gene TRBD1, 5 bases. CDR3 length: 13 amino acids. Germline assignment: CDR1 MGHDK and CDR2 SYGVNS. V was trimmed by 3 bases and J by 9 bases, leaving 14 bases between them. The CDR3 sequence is CASSDRWGVQAFF. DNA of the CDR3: TGTGCCAGCAGTGATCGGTGGGGGGTTCAAGCTTTCTTT.

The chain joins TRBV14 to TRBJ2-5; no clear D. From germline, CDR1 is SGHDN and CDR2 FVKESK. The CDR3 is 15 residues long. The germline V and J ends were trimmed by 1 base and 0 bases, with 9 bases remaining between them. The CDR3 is CASSQVRFYQETQYF. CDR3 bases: TGTGCCAGCAGCCAAGTGAGGTTCTACCAAGAGACCCAGTACTTC.

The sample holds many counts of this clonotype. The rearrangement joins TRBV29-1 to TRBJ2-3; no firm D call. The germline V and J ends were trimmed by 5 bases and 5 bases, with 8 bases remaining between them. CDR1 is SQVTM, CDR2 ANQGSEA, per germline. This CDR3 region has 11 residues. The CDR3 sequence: CSVLMLDTQYF. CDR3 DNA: TGCAGCGTTCTAATGTTAGATACGCAGTATTTT.

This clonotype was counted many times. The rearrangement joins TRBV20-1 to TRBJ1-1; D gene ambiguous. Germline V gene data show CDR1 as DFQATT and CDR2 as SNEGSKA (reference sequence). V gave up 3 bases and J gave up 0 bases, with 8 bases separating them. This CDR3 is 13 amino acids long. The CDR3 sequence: CSASLQMNTEAFF. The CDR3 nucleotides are TGCAGTGCTAGTCTACAGATGAACACTGAAGCTTTCTTT.

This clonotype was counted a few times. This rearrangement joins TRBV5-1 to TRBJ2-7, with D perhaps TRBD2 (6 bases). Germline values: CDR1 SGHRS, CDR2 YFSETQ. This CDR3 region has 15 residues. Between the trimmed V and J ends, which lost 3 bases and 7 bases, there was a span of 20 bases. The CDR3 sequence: CASSSGLTHQDEQYF. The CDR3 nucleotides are TGCGCCAGCAGCTCCGGACTAACCCACCAGGATGAGCAGTACTTC.

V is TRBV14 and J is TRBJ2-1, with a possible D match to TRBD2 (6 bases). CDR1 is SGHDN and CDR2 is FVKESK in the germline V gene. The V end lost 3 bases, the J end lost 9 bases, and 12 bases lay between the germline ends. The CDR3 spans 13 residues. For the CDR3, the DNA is TGTGCCAGCAGCCACACGGGGCGGGGTGAGCAGTTCTTC. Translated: CASSHTGRGEQFF.

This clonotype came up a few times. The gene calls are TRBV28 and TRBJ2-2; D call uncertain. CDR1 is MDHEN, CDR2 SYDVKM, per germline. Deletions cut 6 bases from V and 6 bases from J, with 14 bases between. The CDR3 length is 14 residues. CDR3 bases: TGTGCCAGCAGGCCTCCGGGCCCGCCCGGGGAGCTGTTTTTT. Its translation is CASRPPGPPGELFF.

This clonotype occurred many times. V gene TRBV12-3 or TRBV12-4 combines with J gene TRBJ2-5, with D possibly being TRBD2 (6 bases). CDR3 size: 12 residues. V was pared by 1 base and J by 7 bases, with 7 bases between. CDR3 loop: CASSLGGGTQYF. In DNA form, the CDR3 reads TGTGCCAGCAGTTTAGGGGGAGGGACCCAGTACTTC.

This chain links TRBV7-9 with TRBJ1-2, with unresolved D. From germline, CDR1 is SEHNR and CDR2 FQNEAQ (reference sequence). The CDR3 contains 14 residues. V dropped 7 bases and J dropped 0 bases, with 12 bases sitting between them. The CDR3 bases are TGTGCCAGCACCCCGACGGACTCTAACTATGGCTACACCTTC. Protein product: CASTPTDSNYGYTF.

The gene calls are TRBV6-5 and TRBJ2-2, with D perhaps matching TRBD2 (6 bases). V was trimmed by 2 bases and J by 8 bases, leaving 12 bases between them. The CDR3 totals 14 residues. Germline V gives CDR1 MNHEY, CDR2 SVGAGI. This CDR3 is CASSYMTAGGELFF. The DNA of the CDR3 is TGTGCCAGCAGTTACATGACGGCGGGGGGGGAGCTGTTTTTT.

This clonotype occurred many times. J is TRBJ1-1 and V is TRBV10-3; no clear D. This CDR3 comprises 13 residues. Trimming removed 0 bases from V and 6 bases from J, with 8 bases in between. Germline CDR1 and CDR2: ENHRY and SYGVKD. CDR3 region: CAISESGSAEAFF. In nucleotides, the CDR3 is TGTGCCATCAGTGAGTCAGGTTCCGCTGAAGCTTTCTTT.

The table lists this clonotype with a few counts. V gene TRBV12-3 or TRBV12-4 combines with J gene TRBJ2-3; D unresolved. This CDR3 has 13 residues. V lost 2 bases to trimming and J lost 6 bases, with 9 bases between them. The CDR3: CASSLLRKDTQYF. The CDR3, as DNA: TGTGCCAGCAGTTTACTCCGTAAGGATACGCAGTATTTT.

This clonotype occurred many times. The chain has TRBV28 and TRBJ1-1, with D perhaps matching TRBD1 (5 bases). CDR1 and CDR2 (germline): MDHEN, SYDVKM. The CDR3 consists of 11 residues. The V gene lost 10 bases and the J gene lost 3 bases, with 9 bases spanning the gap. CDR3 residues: CATEGDTEAFF. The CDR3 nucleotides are TGTGCCACTGAAGGGGACACTGAAGCTTTCTTT. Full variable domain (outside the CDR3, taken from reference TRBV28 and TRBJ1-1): DVKVTQSSRYLVKRTGEKVFLECVQDMDHENMFWYRQDPGLGLRLIYFSYDVKMKEKGDIPEGYSVSREKKERFSLILESASTNQTSMYLCATEGDTEAFFGQGTRLTVV.

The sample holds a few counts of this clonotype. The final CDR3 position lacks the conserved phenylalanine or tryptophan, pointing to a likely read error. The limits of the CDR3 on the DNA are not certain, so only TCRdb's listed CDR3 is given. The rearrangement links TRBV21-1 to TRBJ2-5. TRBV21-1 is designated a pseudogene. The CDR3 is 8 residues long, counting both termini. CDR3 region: CASSKALY.

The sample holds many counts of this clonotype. CDR3 sequence reads: CASSFTSGRVRDSFYNEQFF. For the CDR3, the DNA is TGTGCCAGCAGTTTTACTAGCGGGAGAGTCCGTGATTCGTTCTACAATGAGCAGTTCTTC. J is TRBJ2-1 and V is TRBV5-6, with 11 bases matching TRBD2. In germline, CDR1 is SGHDT, CDR2 YYEEEE. Trimming at V came to 5 bases and at J to 3 bases, leaving 19 bases not matched to a gene. The CDR3 length is 20 residues. The full variable domain, its missing parts supplied by reference TRBV5-6 and TRBJ2-1, is DAGVTQSPTHLIKTRGQQVTLRCSPKSGHDTVSWYQQALGQGPQFIFQYYEEEERQRGNFPDRFSGHQFPNYSSELNVNALLLGDSALYLCASSFTSGRVRDSFYNEQFFGPGTRLTVL.